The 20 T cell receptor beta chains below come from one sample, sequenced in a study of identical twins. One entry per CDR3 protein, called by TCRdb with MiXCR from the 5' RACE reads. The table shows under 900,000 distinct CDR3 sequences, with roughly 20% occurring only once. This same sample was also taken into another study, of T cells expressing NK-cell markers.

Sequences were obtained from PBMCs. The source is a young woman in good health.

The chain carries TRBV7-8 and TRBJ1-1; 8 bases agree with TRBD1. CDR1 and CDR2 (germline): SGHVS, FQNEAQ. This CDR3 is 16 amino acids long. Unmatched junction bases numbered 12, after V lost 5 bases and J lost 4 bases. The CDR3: CASSPGTGVRSTEAFF. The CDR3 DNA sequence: TGTGCCAGCAGCCCTGGGACAGGCGTCCGGAGCACTGAAGCTTTCTTT. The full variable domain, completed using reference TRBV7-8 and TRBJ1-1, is GAGVSQSPRYKVAKRGQDVALRCDPISGHVSLFWYQQALGQGPEFLTYFQNEAQLDKSGLPSDRFFAERPEGSVSTLKIQRTQQEDSAVYLCASSPGTGVRSTEAFFGQGTRLTVV.

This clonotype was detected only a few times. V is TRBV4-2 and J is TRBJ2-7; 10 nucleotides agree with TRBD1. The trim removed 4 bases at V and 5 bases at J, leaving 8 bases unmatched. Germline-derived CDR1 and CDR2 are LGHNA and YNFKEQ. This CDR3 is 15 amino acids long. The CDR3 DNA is TGTGCCAGCAGCCCTACTGAGGACAGGGGGGACGAGCAGTACTTC. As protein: CASSPTEDRGDEQYF.

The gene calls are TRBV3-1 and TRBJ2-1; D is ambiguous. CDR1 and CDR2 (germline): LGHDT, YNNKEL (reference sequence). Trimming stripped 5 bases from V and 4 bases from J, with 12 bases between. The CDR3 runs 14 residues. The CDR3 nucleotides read TGTGCCAGCAGCGCGACAACCAGTTACAATGAGCAGTTCTTC. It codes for CASSATTSYNEQFF.

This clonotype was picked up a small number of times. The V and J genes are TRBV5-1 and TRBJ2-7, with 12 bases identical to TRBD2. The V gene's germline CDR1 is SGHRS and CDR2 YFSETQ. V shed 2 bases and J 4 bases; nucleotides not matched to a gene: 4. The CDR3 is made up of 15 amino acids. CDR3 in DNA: TGCGCCAGCAGCTTTTCACTAGCGGGAGGATACGAGCAGTACTTC. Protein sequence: CASSFSLAGGYEQYF.

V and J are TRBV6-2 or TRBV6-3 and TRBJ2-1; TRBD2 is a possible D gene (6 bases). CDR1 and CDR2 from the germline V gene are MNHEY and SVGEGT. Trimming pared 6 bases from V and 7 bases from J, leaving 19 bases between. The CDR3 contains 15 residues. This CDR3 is CASRGPEGPFNEQFF. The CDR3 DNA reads TGTGCCAGCAGGGGGCCGGAGGGCCCCTTTAATGAGCAGTTCTTC.

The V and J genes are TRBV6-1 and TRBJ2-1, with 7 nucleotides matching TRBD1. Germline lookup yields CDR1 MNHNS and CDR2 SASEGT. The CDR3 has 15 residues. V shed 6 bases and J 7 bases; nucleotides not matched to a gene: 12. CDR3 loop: CASSFRDRLRNEQFF. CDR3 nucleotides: TGTGCCAGCAGCTTCCGGGACAGACTAAGGAATGAGCAGTTCTTC.

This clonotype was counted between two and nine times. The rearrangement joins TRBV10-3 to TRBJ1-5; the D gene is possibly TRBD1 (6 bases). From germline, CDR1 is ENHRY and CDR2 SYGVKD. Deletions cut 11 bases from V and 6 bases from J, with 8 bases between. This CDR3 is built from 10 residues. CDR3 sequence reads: CALQGQPQHF. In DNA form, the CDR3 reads TGTGCCCTACAGGGTCAGCCCCAGCATTTT.

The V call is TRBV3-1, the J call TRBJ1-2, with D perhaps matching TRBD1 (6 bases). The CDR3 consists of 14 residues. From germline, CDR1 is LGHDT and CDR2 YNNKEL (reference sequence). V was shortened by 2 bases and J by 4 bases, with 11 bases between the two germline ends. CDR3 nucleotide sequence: TGTGCCAGCAGCCAAACCCAGGGGTTCTATGGCTACACCTTC. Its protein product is CASSQTQGFYGYTF.

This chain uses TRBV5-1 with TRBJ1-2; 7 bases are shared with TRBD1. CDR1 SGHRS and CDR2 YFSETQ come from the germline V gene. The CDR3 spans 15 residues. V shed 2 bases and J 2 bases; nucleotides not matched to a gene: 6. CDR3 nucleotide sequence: TGCGCCAGCAGCTTACAGGGGTCCAAGAACTATGGCTACACCTTC. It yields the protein CASSLQGSKNYGYTF. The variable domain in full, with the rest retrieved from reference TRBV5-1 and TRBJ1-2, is KAGVTQTPRYLIKTRGQQVTLSCSPISGHRSVSWYQQTPGQGLQFLFEYFSETQRNKGNFPGRFSGRQFSNSRSEMNVSTLELGDSALYLCASSLQGSKNYGYTFGSGTRLTVV.

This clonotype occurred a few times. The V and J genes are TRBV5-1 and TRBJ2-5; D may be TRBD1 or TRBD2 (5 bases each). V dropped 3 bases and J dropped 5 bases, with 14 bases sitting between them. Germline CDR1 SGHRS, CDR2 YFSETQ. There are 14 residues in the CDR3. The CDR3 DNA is TGCGCCAGCAGCTGGGCGCAAGAGGGGGAGACCCAGTACTTC. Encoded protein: CASSWAQEGETQYF. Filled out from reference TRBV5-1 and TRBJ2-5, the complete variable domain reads KAGVTQTPRYLIKTRGQQVTLSCSPISGHRSVSWYQQTPGQGLQFLFEYFSETQRNKGNFPGRFSGRQFSNSRSEMNVSTLELGDSALYLCASSWAQEGETQYFGPGTRLLVL.

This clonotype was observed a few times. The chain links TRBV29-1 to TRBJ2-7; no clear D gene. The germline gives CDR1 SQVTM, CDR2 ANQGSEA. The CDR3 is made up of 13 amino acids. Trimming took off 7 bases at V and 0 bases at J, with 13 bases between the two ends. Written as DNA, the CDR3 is TGCAGCGCCATAAGGGCCAGCTCCTACGAGCAGTACTTC. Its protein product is CSAIRASSYEQYF.

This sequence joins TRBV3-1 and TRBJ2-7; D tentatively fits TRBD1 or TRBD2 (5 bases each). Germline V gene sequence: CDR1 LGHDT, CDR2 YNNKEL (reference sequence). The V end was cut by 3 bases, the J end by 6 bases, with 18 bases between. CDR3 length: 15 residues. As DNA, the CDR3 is TGTGCCAGCAGCCACCTCCAGGGACCGTGGGCCGAGCAGTACTTC. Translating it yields CASSHLQGPWAEQYF.

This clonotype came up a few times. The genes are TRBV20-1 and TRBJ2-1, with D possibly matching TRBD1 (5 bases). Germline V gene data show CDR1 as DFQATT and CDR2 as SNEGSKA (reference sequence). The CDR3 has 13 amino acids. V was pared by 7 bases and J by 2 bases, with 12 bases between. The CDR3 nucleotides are TGCAGTGTTTCAGGGTCGACCTACAATGAGCAGTTCTTC. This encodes CSVSGSTYNEQFF.

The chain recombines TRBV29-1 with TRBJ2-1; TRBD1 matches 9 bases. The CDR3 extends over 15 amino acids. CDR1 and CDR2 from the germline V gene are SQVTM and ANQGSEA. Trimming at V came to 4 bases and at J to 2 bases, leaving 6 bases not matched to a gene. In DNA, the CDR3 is TGCAGCGTTGGGGGACAGGGTGGACCCTACAATGAGCAGTTCTTC. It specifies CSVGGQGGPYNEQFF.

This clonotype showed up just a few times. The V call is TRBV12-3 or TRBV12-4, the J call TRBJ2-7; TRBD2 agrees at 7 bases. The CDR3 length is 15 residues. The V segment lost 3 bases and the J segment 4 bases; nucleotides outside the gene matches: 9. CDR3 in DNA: TGTGCCAGCAGTTTTAGGGCGGGAGAGGCATACGAGCAGTACTTC. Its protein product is CASSFRAGEAYEQYF.

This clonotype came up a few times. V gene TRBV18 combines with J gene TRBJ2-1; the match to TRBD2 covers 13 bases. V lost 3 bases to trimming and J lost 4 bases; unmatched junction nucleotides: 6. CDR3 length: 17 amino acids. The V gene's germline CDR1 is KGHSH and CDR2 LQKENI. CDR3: CASSPVTSGGIYNEQFF. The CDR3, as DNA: TGTGCCAGCTCACCGGTGACTAGCGGGGGGATTTACAATGAGCAGTTCTTC.

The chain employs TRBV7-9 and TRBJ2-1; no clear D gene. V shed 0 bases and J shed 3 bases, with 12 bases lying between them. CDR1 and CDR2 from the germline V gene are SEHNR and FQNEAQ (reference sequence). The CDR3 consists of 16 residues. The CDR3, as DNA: TGTGCCAGCAGCTTAGCGGTATACGGAATCTACAATGAGCAGTTCTTC. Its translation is CASSLAVYGIYNEQFF.

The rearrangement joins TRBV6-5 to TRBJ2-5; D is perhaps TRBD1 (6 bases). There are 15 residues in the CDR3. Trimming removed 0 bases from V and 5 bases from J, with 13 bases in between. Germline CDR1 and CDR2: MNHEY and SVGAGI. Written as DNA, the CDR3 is TGTGCCAGCAGTTACTCGATATCCAGGGGCGAGACCCAGTACTTC. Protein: CASSYSISRGETQYF.

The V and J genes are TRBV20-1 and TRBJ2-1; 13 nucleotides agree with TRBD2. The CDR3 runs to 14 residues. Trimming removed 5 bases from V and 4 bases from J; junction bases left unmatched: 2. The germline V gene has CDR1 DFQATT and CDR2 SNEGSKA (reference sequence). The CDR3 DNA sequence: TGCAGTGCTCCGGGACTAGCGGGGTACAATGAGCAGTTCTTC. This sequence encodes CSAPGLAGYNEQFF.

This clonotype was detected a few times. The chain's CDR3 is CASWGGSGRETQYF. CDR3 DNA sequence: TGTGCCAGCTGGGGCGGGAGCGGGAGAGAGACCCAGTACTTC. The chain is built from TRBV11-2 and TRBJ2-5; 8 nucleotides align to TRBD2. CDR1 and CDR2 (germline): SGHAT, FQNNGV. The CDR3 contains 14 residues. Trimming cost V 8 bases and J 4 bases; bases outside gene matches: 9.